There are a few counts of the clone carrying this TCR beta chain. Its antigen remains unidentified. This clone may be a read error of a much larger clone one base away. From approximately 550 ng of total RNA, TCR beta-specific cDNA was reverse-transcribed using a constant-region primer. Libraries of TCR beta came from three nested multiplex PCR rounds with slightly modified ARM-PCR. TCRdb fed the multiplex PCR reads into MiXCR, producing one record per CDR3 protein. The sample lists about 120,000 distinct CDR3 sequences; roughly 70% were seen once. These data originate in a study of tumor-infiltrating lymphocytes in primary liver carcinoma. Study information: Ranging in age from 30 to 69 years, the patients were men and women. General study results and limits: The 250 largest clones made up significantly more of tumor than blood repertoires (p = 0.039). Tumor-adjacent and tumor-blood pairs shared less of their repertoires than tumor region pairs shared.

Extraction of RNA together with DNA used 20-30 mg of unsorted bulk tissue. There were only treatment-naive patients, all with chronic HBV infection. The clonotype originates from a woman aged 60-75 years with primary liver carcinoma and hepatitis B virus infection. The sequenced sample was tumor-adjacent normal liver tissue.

The CDR3, as DNA: TGTGCCAGCAACTTAGGCCTGGGACAGCAAGAGACCCAGTACTTC. Protein: CASNLGLGQQETQYF. V usage is TRBV13 and J usage is TRBJ2-5; 7 bases fit TRBD1. Germline V gene data show CDR1 as PRHDT and CDR2 as FYEKMQ (reference sequence). The CDR3 extends over 15 amino acids. Variable domain in full (rest from reference TRBV13 and TRBJ2-5): AAGVIQSPRHLIKEKRETATLKCYPIPRHDTVYWYQQGPGQDPQFLISFYEKMQSDKGSIPDRFSAQQFSDYHSELNMSSLELGDSALYFCASNLGLGQQETQYFGPGTRLLVL.